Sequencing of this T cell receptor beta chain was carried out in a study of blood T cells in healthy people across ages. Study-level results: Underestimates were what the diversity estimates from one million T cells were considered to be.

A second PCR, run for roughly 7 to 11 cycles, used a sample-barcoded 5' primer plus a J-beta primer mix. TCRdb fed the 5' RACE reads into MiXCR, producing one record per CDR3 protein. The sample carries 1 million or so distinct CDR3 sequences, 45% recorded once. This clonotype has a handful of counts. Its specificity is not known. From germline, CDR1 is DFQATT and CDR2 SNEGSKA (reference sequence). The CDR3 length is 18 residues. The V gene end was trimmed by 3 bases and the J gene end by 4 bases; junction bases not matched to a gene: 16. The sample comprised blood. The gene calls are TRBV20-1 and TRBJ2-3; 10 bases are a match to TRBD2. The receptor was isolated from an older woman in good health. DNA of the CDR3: TGCAGTGCTAGTGGGAGCGGGAGGGTAGGGGAGAGGGCAGATACGCAGTATTTT. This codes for CSASGSGRVGERADTQYF.